This section outlines one TCR beta chain sequence together with its context. Its specificity is unknown. The study ran its PCR with 60 Vbeta and 13 Jbeta primers. Original data processing: In a later analysis, roughly 11 million of about 80 million unique beta chains occurred in at least two donors. Sequencing used immunoSEQ multiplex PCR; TCRdb keeps in-frame clones, though not all of them. Clone size and V and J calls were adopted from that table, with D and trimming inferred from the DNA. In the table there are under 150,000 clones, more than 75% of which are singletons. These data originate in a study of cytomegalovirus exposure and HLA in healthy donors. Study-level findings and limits: Some segments of the V type, notably TRBV6-2 and TRBV6-3, were excluded as indistinguishable.

V dropped 6 bases and J dropped 7 bases, with 19 bases sitting between them. Germline V lookup: CDR1 MDHEN, CDR2 SYDVKM. The CDR3 sequence is 14 residues long. This receptor was taken from a woman aged 25 to 39 in good health and CMV-seronegative. Specimen: PBMCs. The J gene is TRBJ2-7, the V gene TRBV28; the D gene is possibly TRBD2 (6 bases). CDR3 protein: CASSFTGRGWEQYF. CDR3 nucleotide sequence: TGTGCCAGCAGCTTTACCGGACGGGGGTGGGAGCAGTACTTC.